Listed below are T cell receptor beta chains from one sample, sequenced in a study of T cell changes during pregnancy in multiple sclerosis. Here immunoSEQ multiplex PCR was the method, and the copy in TCRdb shows in-frame clones only, minus some. The table lists about 43,000 clones, about nine tenths of them singletons. The sequencing sample was made of PBMCs (not recorded whether the cells were cultured). These receptors were taken from a female donor with multiple sclerosis, enrolled in a pregnancy study. Each CDR3 is given with its conserved first and last residue.

J | V | CDR3
TRBJ1-1 | TRBV19 | CASSISTAAEAFF
TRBJ1-2 | TRBV7-9 | CASSMDRVSYGYTF
TRBJ1-5 | TRBV4-1 | CASSQDNQPQHF
TRBJ1-1 | TRBV29-1 | CSASLGSTEAFF
TRBJ2-7 | TRBV4-3 | CASSQGTSGAFGQYF
TRBJ2-5 | TRBV13 | CASSAGAPETQYF
TRBJ1-1 | TRBV19 | CASSKGQIYTEAFF
TRBJ2-1 | TRBV7-2 | CASSGTSGGYNEQFF
TRBJ2-7 | TRBV2 | CASRADLYEQYF
TRBJ2-7 | TRBV25-1 | CASSEPGSSYEQYF
TRBJ2-7 | TRBV5-4 | CASRGDGVEQYF
TRBJ2-7 | TRBV6-6 | CASSYSSGPSYEQYF
TRBJ2-7 | TRBV4-1 | CASSQTGGGYEQYF
TRBJ2-7 | TRBV5-1 | CASSLVPDSYEQYF
TRBJ2-2 | TRBV6-6 | CASSYEGANTGELFF
TRBJ2-5 | TRBV7-7 | CASSPGLAGGRETQYF
TRBJ1-6 | TRBV7-2 | CASSLAEGLGSPLHF
TRBJ2-7 | TRBV30 | CAWSGEQPSYEQYF
TRBJ1-1 | TRBV10-3 | CATQGSGTEAFF
TRBJ2-3 | TRBV19 | CASSSDRVGTDTQYF
TRBJ2-7 | TRBV12-5 | CATPQDRVGYEQYF
TRBJ1-5 | TRBV19 | CASSIWDASNQPQHF
TRBJ1-2 | TRBV13 | CASSRQSGNYGYTF